This TCR beta chain was recovered during a study of cytomegalovirus exposure and HLA in healthy donors. Study findings and constraints: Per a later analysis, 15,000 to 20,000 TCR beta sequences showed association with HLA alleles at 0.05 false discovery rate.

Use of 60 Vbeta and 13 Jbeta primers characterized the PCR. Method: immunoSEQ multiplex PCR; TCRdb's copy keeps in-frame clones and lacks some. Here the sample spans 90,000 to 100,000 clones, around 81% being singletons. This clone was observed once. The antigen is undetermined. Germline loops: CDR1 SNHLY, CDR2 FYNNEI. The J segment lost 1 base and the V segment lost 4 bases, leaving 6 bases of the junction unmatched. This CDR3 region has 15 residues. The material sequenced was PBMCs. This chain uses TRBV2 with TRBJ2-5, with TRBD2 identical over 7 bases. This clonotype originated in a young man in good health and CMV-seronegative. CDR3 DNA sequence: TGTGCCAGCAGTGGAACGGGACTACGCCAAGAGACCCAGTACTTC. Its translation: CASSGTGLRQETQYF.